Below, 2 T cell receptor beta chains from the same sample are listed, as sequenced in a study of blood T cells in healthy people across ages. The second PCR ran about 7 to 12 cycles with a sample-barcoded 5' primer and J-beta primers. TCRdb passed the 5' RACE reads through MiXCR, listing each CDR3 protein once. The table records 650,000 to 1,000,000 distinct CDR3 sequences, about 47% of them present only once. The source material was blood. The receptors originated from an elderly man in good health.

The rearrangement uses TRBV27 and TRBJ2-5, with TRBD2 matching 12 bases. The J call may be faulty, since TRBJ2-7 better matches the DNA end. Looked up from germline, CDR1 is MNHEY and CDR2 is SMNVEV (reference sequence). This CDR3 is 15 amino acids long. CDR3 region: CASSLTSGGPYEQYF. CDR3 in DNA: TGTGCCAGCAGCTTGACTAGCGGGGGCCCTTACGAGCAGTACTTC.

The chain combines TRBV5-1 with TRBJ2-7; D is perhaps TRBD1 (6 bases). Per the germline V gene, CDR1 is SGHRS and CDR2 is YFSETQ. The CDR3 extends over 15 amino acids. V lost 2 bases and J lost 0, with 12 bases in between. CDR3 residues: CASSFRDNLSYEQYF. CDR3 DNA sequence: TGCGCCAGCAGCTTCCGGGACAATCTCTCCTACGAGCAGTACTTC.